Shown below are 19 T cell receptor beta chains from a single sample sequenced in a study of blood T cell repertoires in COVID-19. The data were produced by immunoSEQ multiplex PCR, yet TCRdb's version contains in-frame clones alone and is incomplete. Counted here are 50,000 or so clones, around 80% occurring once; the ten biggest clones make up about 25%. The sequencing sample was made of peripheral blood. Source of these receptors: a man between 65 and 79 years old with acute or convalescent COVID-19.

The rearrangement uses TRBV10-3 and TRBJ2-2, with 10 bases aligning to TRBD1. V shed 10 bases and J 3 bases; nucleotides not matched to a gene: 2. The V gene's germline CDR1 is ENHRY and CDR2 SYGVKD. The CDR3 is made up of 13 amino acids. The CDR3, as DNA: TGTGCCACGGGGACAGGGGACACCGGGGAGCTGTTTTTT. The encoded protein is CATGTGDTGELFF.

The sample holds a few counts of this clone. This chain connects TRBV27 to TRBJ1-6; 9 bases map to TRBD1. V lost 2 bases and J lost 9; bases outside the gene matches: 5. Germline V gene data show CDR1 as MNHEY and CDR2 as SMNVEV (reference sequence). This CDR3 is 15 amino acids long. DNA of the CDR3: TGTGCCAGCAGTTTAGAGGGGACAGGGTCTTCACCCCTCCACTTT. Translation gives CASSLEGTGSSPLHF.

The chain employs TRBV19 and TRBJ1-5; D perhaps matches TRBD1 (5 bases). Trimming took off 5 bases at V and 4 bases at J, with 9 bases between the two ends. This CDR3 is built from 13 residues. Germline CDR1 reads LNHDA; CDR2 reads SQIVND (reference sequence). In DNA, the CDR3 is TGTGCCAGTAGTCGGACACAGAATCAGCCCCAGCATTTT. Protein: CASSRTQNQPQHF.

The gene calls are TRBV2 and TRBJ1-4, with D possibly matching TRBD1 (5 bases). Trimming pared 8 bases from V and 4 bases from J, leaving 11 bases between. The CDR3 covers 13 residues. CDR1 is SNHLY, CDR2 FYNNEI, per germline. CDR3 bases: TGTGCCAGCCGACAGAGCAATAATGAAAAACTGTTTTTT. Its protein product is CASRQSNNEKLFF.

The rearrangement links TRBV27 to TRBJ2-1; D perhaps matches TRBD1 (5 bases). The CDR3 loop spans 16 amino acids. CDR1 and CDR2 from the germline V gene are MNHEY and SMNVEV (reference sequence). V gave up 1 base and J gave up 0 bases, with 10 bases separating them. The chain's CDR3 is CASSLYADTSYNEQFF. The CDR3 nucleotides are TGTGCCAGCAGTTTATACGCGGACACCTCCTACAATGAGCAGTTCTTC.

This clone was detected a few times. This chain links TRBV27 with TRBJ1-5; 7 nucleotides align to TRBD1. Losses at the gene ends were 5 bases for V and 5 bases for J; bases not matched to a gene: 12. This CDR3 comprises 16 residues. Looked up from germline, CDR1 is MNHEY and CDR2 is SMNVEV (reference sequence). The CDR3 sequence: CASSIDRDPIHQPQHF. In DNA, the CDR3 is TGTGCCAGCAGTATAGACAGGGATCCTATTCATCAGCCCCAGCATTTT.

The V call is TRBV5-6, the J call TRBJ2-2, with 8 nucleotides matching TRBD1. This CDR3 comprises 15 residues. The germline V gene encodes CDR1 SGHDT and CDR2 YYEEEE. V was clipped by 2 bases and J by 2 bases; unmatched bases: 2. CDR3 in DNA: TGTGCCAGCAGCTTTGGGACAGGTAACACCGGGGAGCTGTTTTTT. Encoded protein: CASSFGTGNTGELFF.

This chain links TRBV18 with TRBJ2-5; maybe TRBD2 (5 bases). The CDR3 covers 12 residues. V was cut by 6 bases and J by 0 bases, with 5 bases left in between. Germline CDR1 is KGHSH and CDR2 is LQKENI. CDR3 protein: CASSRDQETQYF. CDR3 in DNA: TGTGCCAGCTCGCGGGACCAAGAGACCCAGTACTTC.

Only one count was recorded for this clone. The chain has TRBV13 and TRBJ1-1; no definite D call. V lost 5 bases and J lost 4, with 17 bases in between. CDR3 length: 15 residues. From germline, CDR1 is PRHDT and CDR2 FYEKMQ (reference sequence). CDR3 amino acids: CASSLPRARSTEAFF. As DNA, the CDR3 is TGTGCCAGCAGCCTCCCGAGGGCGAGGTCCACTGAAGCTTTCTTT.

This chain connects TRBV5-6 to TRBJ1-4; TRBD1 matches at 9 bases. V was clipped by 4 bases and J by 8 bases; unmatched bases: 9. Germline CDR1 is SGHDT and CDR2 is YYEEEE. CDR3 length: 15 residues. The CDR3 spells CASSASGTGREKLFF. CDR3 coding DNA: TGTGCCAGCAGCGCGTCCGGGACAGGGAGAGAAAAACTGTTTTTT.

V gene TRBV7-2 combines with J gene TRBJ2-3; TRBD1 matches 7 bases. The ends lost 5 bases at V and 6 bases at J; junction bases unmatched: 11. CDR3 size: 15 residues. Germline V lookup: CDR1 SGHTA, CDR2 FQGNSA. The DNA of the CDR3 is TGTGCCAGCAGCCCCCAACAGGGGCGAGCGGATACGCAGTATTTT. Translating it yields CASSPQQGRADTQYF.

The rearrangement links TRBV5-1 to TRBJ2-1; 11 positions agree with TRBD2. This CDR3 is 16 amino acids long. Germline CDR1 SGHRS, CDR2 YFSETQ. V was clipped by 2 bases and J by 2 bases; unmatched bases: 3. CDR3 DNA sequence: TGCGCCAGCAGCTTTATAGCGGGGGGGACCTACAATGAGCAGTTCTTC. Its translation: CASSFIAGGTYNEQFF.

V is TRBV3-1 (or the pseudogene TRBV3-2) and J is TRBJ2-1; 9 bases agree with TRBD2. Germline values: CDR1 LGHDT, CDR2 YNNKEL (reference sequence). This CDR3 comprises 14 residues. The J segment lost 9 bases and the V segment lost 1 base, leaving 4 bases of the junction unmatched. CDR3 sequence reads: CASSQVEGLAEQFF. CDR3 sequence (DNA): TGTGCCAGCAGCCAAGTAGAGGGACTAGCTGAGCAGTTCTTC.

The chain has TRBV9 and TRBJ2-7; the match to TRBD2 covers 8 bases. V lost 0 bases and J lost 6; bases outside the gene matches: 5. The CDR3 consists of 14 residues. Germline assignment: CDR1 SGDLS and CDR2 YYNGEE. CDR3 nucleotide sequence: TGTGCCAGCAGCGTAGCGGGAGGGCCGGGCGAGCAGTACTTC. It is translated as CASSVAGGPGEQYF. Supplemented by reference TRBV9 and TRBJ2-7, the full variable domain reads DSGVTQTPKHLITATGQRVTLRCSPRSGDLSVYWYQQSLDQGLQFLIQYYNGEERAKGNILERFSAQQFPDLHSELNLSSLELGDSALYFCASSVAGGPGEQYFGPGTRLTVT.

J is TRBJ1-2 and V is TRBV3-1 (or the pseudogene TRBV3-2); 8 nucleotides match TRBD1. Germline trimming cut 1 base from V and 7 bases from J; bases unmatched to any gene: 17. Germline V lookup: CDR1 LGHDT, CDR2 YNNKEL (reference sequence). The CDR3 has 18 residues. The CDR3 here is CASSQGRGPLRSLAGYTF. In DNA, the CDR3 is TGTGCCAGCAGCCAAGGCAGGGGGCCCCTCCGGTCCCTCGCTGGCTACACCTTC.

The chain joins TRBV6-4 to TRBJ2-1, with D possibly being TRBD1 (5 bases). Germline V lookup: CDR1 MRHNA, CDR2 SNTAGT. There are 16 residues in the CDR3. V gave up 2 bases and J gave up 0 bases, with 11 bases separating them. For the CDR3, the DNA is TGTGCCAGCAGTGACGACAGTGTTAGCTCCTACAATGAGCAGTTCTTC. Its protein product is CASSDDSVSSYNEQFF.

By frequency in the sample, this clone is hyperexpanded. One end of the junction does not line up with germline, which may come from a read error. The J gene is TRBJ2-2, the V gene TRBV4-1; a possible D gene is TRBD2 (6 bases). The CDR3 runs 14 residues. The germline gives CDR1 MGHRA, CDR2 YSYEKL. The CDR3 DNA is TGCGCCAGCAGACAAGCGGGGAACACCGGGGAGCTGTTTTTT. Amino acid sequence: CASRQAGNTGELFF.

The gene calls are TRBV10-3 and TRBJ2-1, with 7 nucleotides matching TRBD2. The CDR3 totals 21 residues. Trimming cost V 3 bases and J 0 bases; bases outside gene matches: 20. The germline V gene encodes CDR1 ENHRY and CDR2 SYGVKD. The CDR3 here is CAISESPGGGVTGGSYNEQFF. DNA for the CDR3: TGTGCCATCAGTGAATCCCCGGGAGGAGGGGTCACGGGGGGCTCCTACAATGAGCAGTTCTTC.

The chain employs TRBV19 and TRBJ2-7; D gene ambiguous. The V gene lost 7 bases and the J gene lost 0 bases, with 13 bases spanning the gap. Germline-derived CDR1 and CDR2 are LNHDA and SQIVND (reference sequence). The CDR3 totals 14 residues. The CDR3 coding sequence is TGTGCCAGTAAAGACTCGATCCTCTCCTACGAGCAGTACTTC. It codes for CASKDSILSYEQYF.